This TCR beta chain came from a study of cytomegalovirus exposure and HLA in healthy donors. The study's findings and limits: Other equally common chains were less clonally expanded than HLA-associated TCR beta chains, a later analysis showed. An analysis done earlier found most TCR beta V segments productive about 87% or about 30% of the time. As a later analysis showed, a missense DCLRE1C variant was linked to trimming of TCR beta V- and J-genes.

As to this clone: As yet, its antigen is unknown.

The study ran its PCR with 60 Vbeta and 13 Jbeta primers. As handled by the study authors: An analysis performed later counted 60 million to 90 million unique TCR beta chains (roughly 11 million of them shared). Repertoires were generated with immunoSEQ multiplex PCR, while TCRdb's copy carries only in-frame clones and drops some. V and J calls and clone size are those listed in that table; D and trimming were worked out from the DNA. Here the sample spans about 120,000 clones, roughly 76% being singletons. CDR1 and CDR2 from the germline V gene are MGHRA and YSYEKL. V was shortened by 0 bases and J by 7 bases, with 15 bases between the two germline ends. This CDR3 region has 15 residues.

The receptor was derived from a woman aged 35 to 49 in good health and CMV-seropositive. The chain has TRBV4-1 and TRBJ1-2; D is unclear. The sequencing sample was made of PBMCs. The CDR3 DNA follows: TGCGCCAGCAGCCAAGAGTGGCTTACGGGTTCTGGCTACACCTTC. It codes for CASSQEWLTGSGYTF.